The entry below gives a single T cell receptor (beta chain) sequence along with its context. Its specificity is unknown. The sample is drawn from a study of T-cell memory formation after mild COVID-19. Overall study context: TCR clusters were mostly donor specific.

TCRdb analysed the 5' RACE reads with MiXCR anew, one entry per CDR3 protein. Found here are around 410,000 distinct CDR3 sequences, 23% of them singletons; the top ten hold around 14%. General study results and limits: Memory sampled before infection contained some responding clones, suggesting cross-reactive memory joined. There was no confirmation that second-wave clones peaking on day 37 were SARS-CoV-2 specific.

The source is an adult woman who had mild COVID-19 (a few samples of this study predate the infection). Cell type and time point are not known. The sequencing sample was made of PBMCs or a T cell subset sorted from them (not recorded which).

This CDR3 reads CASSRDRGPKSEAFF. The CDR3 DNA is TGTGCCAGCAGTCGGGACAGGGGGCCAAAGTCTGAAGCTTTCTTT. J is TRBJ1-1 and V is TRBV6-5; the match to TRBD1 covers 12 bases. After removal of 5 bases from V and 6 bases from J, the junction contained 7 bases not matched to a gene. The CDR3 runs 15 residues. CDR1 and CDR2 (germline): MNHEY, SVGAGI.